This T cell receptor beta chain was documented in a study of T-cell reconstitution after alpha-beta-depleted transplantation in children. Germline V gene lookup returns CDR1 MNHEY and CDR2 SMNVEV (reference sequence). The germline V and J ends were trimmed by 8 bases and 3 bases, with 14 bases remaining between them. This CDR3 contains 13 residues. During its preparation, the TCRbeta library received unique molecular identifiers. MiXCR was run by TCRdb on the PCR reads, yielding one entry per CDR3 protein. The data contain a few hundred thousand distinct CDR3 sequences, 10% of them singletons. The chain couples TRBV27 to TRBJ2-7, with TRBD2 as a possible D gene (6 bases). The sample here was PBMCs from the stem cell graft donor, taken from the stem cell graft. This sequence originates from a human donor who donated a stem cell graft to a child with acute lymphoblastic leukemia. CDR3 protein: CASGAGTVYEQYF. The CDR3 DNA reads as TGTGCCAGCGGGGCCGGGACTGTCTACGAGCAGTACTTC.